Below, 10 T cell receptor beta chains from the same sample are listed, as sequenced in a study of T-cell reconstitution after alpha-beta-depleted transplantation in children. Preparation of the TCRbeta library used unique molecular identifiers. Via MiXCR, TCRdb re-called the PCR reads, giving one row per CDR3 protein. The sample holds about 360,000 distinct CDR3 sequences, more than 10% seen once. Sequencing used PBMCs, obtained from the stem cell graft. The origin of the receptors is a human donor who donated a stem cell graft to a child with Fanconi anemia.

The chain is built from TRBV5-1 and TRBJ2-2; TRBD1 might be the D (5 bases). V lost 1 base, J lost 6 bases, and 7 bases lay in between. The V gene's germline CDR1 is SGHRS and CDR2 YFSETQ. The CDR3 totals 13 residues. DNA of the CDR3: TGCGCCAGCAGCTTGTCAGGGTCCGGGGAGCTGTTTTTT. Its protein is CASSLSGSGELFF.

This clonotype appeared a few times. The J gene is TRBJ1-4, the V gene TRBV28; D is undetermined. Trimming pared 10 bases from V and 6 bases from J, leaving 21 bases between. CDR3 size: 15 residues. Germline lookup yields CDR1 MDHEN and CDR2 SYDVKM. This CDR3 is CATTQIFGGYEKLFF. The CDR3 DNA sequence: TGTGCCACCACTCAAATCTTCGGAGGTTATGAAAAACTGTTTTTT.

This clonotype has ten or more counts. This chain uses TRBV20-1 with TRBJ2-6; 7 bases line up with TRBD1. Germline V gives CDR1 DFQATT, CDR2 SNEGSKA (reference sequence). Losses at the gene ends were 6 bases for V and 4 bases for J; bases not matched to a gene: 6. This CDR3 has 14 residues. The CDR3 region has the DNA TGCAGTGCCTCTACAGGGGACGGGGCCAACGTCCTGACTTTC. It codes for CSASTGDGANVLTF.

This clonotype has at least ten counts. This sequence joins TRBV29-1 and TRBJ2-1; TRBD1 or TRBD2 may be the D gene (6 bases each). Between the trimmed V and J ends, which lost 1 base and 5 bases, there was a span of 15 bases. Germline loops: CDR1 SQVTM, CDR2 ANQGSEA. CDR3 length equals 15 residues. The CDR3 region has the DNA TGCAGCGTTGAAGGAGGGGGGCACCGGGACAATGAGCAGTTCTTC. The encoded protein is CSVEGGGHRDNEQFF.

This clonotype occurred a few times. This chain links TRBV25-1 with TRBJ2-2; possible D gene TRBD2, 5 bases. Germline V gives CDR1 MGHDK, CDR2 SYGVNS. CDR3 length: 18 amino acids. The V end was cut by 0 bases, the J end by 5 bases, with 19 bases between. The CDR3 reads CASSEYEGLLEQTGELFF. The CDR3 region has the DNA TGTGCCAGCAGTGAATACGAGGGTCTGTTAGAACAAACCGGGGAGCTGTTTTTT.

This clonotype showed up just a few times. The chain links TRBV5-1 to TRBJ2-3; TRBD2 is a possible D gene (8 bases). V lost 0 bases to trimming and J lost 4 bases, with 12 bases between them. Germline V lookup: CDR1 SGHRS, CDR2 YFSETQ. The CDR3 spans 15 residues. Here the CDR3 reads CASSLVGRGPDTQYF. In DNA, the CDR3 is TGCGCCAGCAGCTTGGTCGGGAGGGGGCCAGATACGCAGTATTTT.

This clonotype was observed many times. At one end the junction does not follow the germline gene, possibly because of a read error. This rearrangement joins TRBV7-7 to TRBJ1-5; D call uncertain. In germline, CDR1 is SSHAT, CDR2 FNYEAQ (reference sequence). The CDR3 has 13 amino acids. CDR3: CASSLAPNQPQHF. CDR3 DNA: TGTGCTAGCAGCTTAGCCCCGAATCAGCCCCAGCATTTT. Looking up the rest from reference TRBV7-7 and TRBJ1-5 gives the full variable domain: GAGVSQSPRYKVTKRGQDVTLRCDPISSHATLYWYQQALGQGPEFLTYFNYEAQPDKSGLPSDRFSAERPEGSISTLTIQRTEQRDSAMYRCASSLAPNQPQHFGDGTRLSIL.

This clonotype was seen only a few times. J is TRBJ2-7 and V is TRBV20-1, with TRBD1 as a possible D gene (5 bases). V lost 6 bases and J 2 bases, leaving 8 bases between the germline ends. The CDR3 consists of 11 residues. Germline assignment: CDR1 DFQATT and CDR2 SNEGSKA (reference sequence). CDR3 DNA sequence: TGCAGTGCGCAGGGCACCTACGAGCAGTACTTC. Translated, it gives CSAQGTYEQYF.

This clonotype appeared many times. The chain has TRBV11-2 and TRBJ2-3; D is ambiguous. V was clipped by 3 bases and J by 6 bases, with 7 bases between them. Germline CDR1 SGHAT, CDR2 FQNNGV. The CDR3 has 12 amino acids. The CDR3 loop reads CASSLGYDTQYF. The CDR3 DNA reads TGTGCCAGCAGCTTGGGATACGATACGCAGTATTTT. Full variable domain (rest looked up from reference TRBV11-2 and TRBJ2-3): EAGVAQSPRYKIIEKRQSVAFWCNPISGHATLYWYQQILGQGPKLLIQFQNNGVVDDSQLPKDRFSAERLKGVDSTLKIQPAKLEDSAVYLCASSLGYDTQYFGPGTRLTVL.

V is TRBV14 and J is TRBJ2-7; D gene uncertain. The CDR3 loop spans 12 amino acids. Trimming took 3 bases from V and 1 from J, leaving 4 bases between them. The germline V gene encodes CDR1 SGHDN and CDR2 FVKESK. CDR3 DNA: TGTGCCAGCAGCCAGCTATCCTACGAGCAGTACTTC. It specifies CASSQLSYEQYF.